This entry lists 7 T cell receptor beta chains sequenced from one sample in a study of CDR3 diversity in severe acne. TCRdb processed the PCR reads anew with MiXCR; each CDR3 protein has one entry. Counted here are more than 80,000 distinct CDR3 sequences, under 55% occurring once; the ten biggest clones make up roughly 12%. The specimen was blood. These receptors were collected from a male donor with severe acne vulgaris.

On this clonotype itself: A much larger clone differs from this one at a single base, so this may be a read error. The gene calls are TRBV7-9 and TRBJ1-4; TRBD1 is a possible D gene (5 bases). Trimming pared 1 base from V and 7 bases from J, leaving 7 bases between. Germline assignment: CDR1 SEHNR and CDR2 FQNEAQ (reference sequence). The CDR3 extends over 13 amino acids. In DNA, the CDR3 is TGTGCCAGCAGCTTAGGAGGGACTGAAAAACTGTTTTTT. Encoded protein: CASSLGGTEKLFF.

The gene calls are TRBV10-3 and TRBJ1-1; possibly TRBD1 for D (5 bases). Trimming pared 8 bases from V and 0 bases from J, leaving 16 bases between. Germline V CDR1 and CDR2: ENHRY, SYGVKD. CDR3 size: 15 residues. The CDR3: CAIQTDSGMNTEAFF. As DNA, the CDR3 is TGTGCCATCCAGACAGACTCAGGCATGAACACTGAAGCTTTCTTT.

The chain carries TRBV2 and TRBJ1-3, with D hard to call. The CDR3 contains 11 residues. The germline V and J ends were trimmed by 3 bases and 15 bases, with 12 bases remaining between them. Per the germline V gene, CDR1 is SNHLY and CDR2 is FYNNEI. The CDR3 DNA follows: TGTGCCAGCAGTGATGGGTTGGCTCGATATTTT. The encoded protein is CASSDGLARYF.

The rearrangement uses TRBV15 and TRBJ2-7; 9 bases map to TRBD2. Germline CDR1 and CDR2: LNHNV and YYDKDF (reference sequence). V lost 3 bases, J lost 3 bases, and 6 bases stayed unmatched. This CDR3 is built from 15 residues. The CDR3 region is CATSSWSSGSYEQYF. The CDR3 DNA reads TGTGCCACCAGCAGTTGGAGTAGCGGGAGCTACGAGCAGTACTTC.

Ten or more counts support this clonotype. The V call is TRBV20-1, the J call TRBJ1-1, with unresolved D. Germline values: CDR1 DFQATT, CDR2 SNEGSKA (reference sequence). Deletions cut 0 bases from V and 1 base from J, with 6 bases between. The length of the CDR3 is 13 residues. The CDR3 loop is CSAREPGNTEAFF. The CDR3 DNA follows: TGCAGTGCTAGAGAACCAGGGAACACTGAAGCTTTCTTT.

The rearrangement uses TRBV20-1 and TRBJ2-1, with 14 bases identical to TRBD2. CDR3 length: 16 residues. CDR1 is DFQATT and CDR2 is SNEGSKA in the germline V gene (reference sequence). The CDR3 loop is CSRTSGRTRSYNEQFF. CDR3 nucleotide sequence: TGCAGCAGGACTAGCGGGAGGACCCGCTCCTACAATGAGCAGTTCTTC.

Points on this clonotype: Given a much more abundant clone one base away, this may be a read error. This chain connects TRBV7-3 to TRBJ2-3; D is unresolved. The CDR3 contains 13 residues. The germline CDR1 and CDR2 sequences are SGHTA and FQGTGA. V gave up 4 bases and J gave up 0 bases, with 5 bases separating them. CDR3 region: CASSSTSTDTQYF. DNA of the CDR3: TGTGCCAGCAGCTCGACTAGCACAGATACGCAGTATTTT.